The 8 T cell receptor beta chains below all came from one sample that was sequenced in a study of Ad26.COV2.S vaccination and SARS-CoV-2 variants. Documented treatment: roughly 19 received Ad26.COV2.S at low or high dose, single or two shots; 5 received placebo; per-sample allocation not given. Each sample was drawn 63 days after the first injection (of vaccine or placebo). The method was immunoSEQ multiplex PCR; TCRdb's version includes in-frame clones alone and lacks a portion of them. The sample lists about 680,000 clones, 80% to 90% seen once, with roughly 1.5% in the top ten. The sample in question was peripheral blood, obtained in a trial of Ad26.COV2.S vaccine versus placebo. The source is a person between 18 and 65 years old who received the Ad26.COV2.S COVID-19 vaccine or a placebo.

This chain links TRBV6-5 with TRBJ1-2, with a possible D match to TRBD1 (5 bases). This CDR3 is 15 amino acids long. The ends were cut back, 0 bases at V and 2 bases at J, with 10 bases in the middle. Germline CDR1 is MNHEY and CDR2 is SVGAGI. CDR3 loop: CASSYSNGGNYGYTF. CDR3 DNA sequence: TGTGCCAGCAGTTACTCGAACGGGGGGAACTATGGCTACACCTTC.

The CDR3 nucleotides read TGTGCCAGCAGCATCCGTGACAGGGGAGATGGCTACACCTTC. Protein: CASSIRDRGDGYTF. V and J are TRBV7-2 and TRBJ1-2, with TRBD1 matching over 8 bases. V lost 5 bases to trimming and J lost 6 bases; unmatched junction nucleotides: 8. Germline assignment: CDR1 SGHTA and CDR2 FQGNSA. The CDR3 covers 14 residues.

The chain employs TRBV12-3 or TRBV12-4 and TRBJ2-1, with D possibly matching TRBD2 (6 bases). The ends were cut back, 5 bases at V and 9 bases at J, with 8 bases in the middle. This CDR3 comprises 11 residues. The CDR3 protein is CASSGTSEQFF. Here the CDR3 DNA reads TGTGCCAGCAGTGGGACTTCTGAGCAGTTCTTC.

The rearrangement links TRBV19 to TRBJ1-5; D is perhaps TRBD1 (6 bases). The CDR3 has 16 amino acids. Deletions cut 7 bases from V and 0 bases from J, with 16 bases between. Germline V gene lookup returns CDR1 LNHDA and CDR2 SQIVND (reference sequence). Written as DNA, the CDR3 is TGTGCCAGTACCGGGACACCGGGATATAGCAATCAGCCCCAGCATTTT. Protein product: CASTGTPGYSNQPQHF.

V usage is TRBV27 and J usage is TRBJ1-5; 7 bases align to TRBD1. Germline CDR1 MNHEY, CDR2 SMNVEV (reference sequence). The CDR3 is 13 residues long. Trimming took 6 bases from V and 5 from J; bases not matched to a gene: 4. CDR3 region: CASSWDSHQPQHF. The DNA of the CDR3 is TGTGCCAGCAGCTGGGACAGCCATCAGCCCCAGCATTTT.

The chain joins TRBV5-6 to TRBJ2-5; D possibly uses TRBD1 or TRBD2 (5 bases each). V gave up 5 bases and J gave up 2 bases, with 10 bases separating them. The CDR3 has 13 amino acids. Germline V CDR1 and CDR2: SGHDT, YYEEEE. The CDR3 DNA sequence: TGTGCCAGCAGTCGGGGACGGCAAGAGACCCAGTACTTC. Encoded protein: CASSRGRQETQYF.

V usage is TRBV19 and J usage is TRBJ2-1; 9 bases line up with TRBD1. V lost 6 bases and J lost 5; bases outside the gene matches: 8. Germline CDR1 LNHDA, CDR2 SQIVND (reference sequence). The CDR3 is made up of 15 amino acids. The DNA of the CDR3 is TGTGCCAGTAGAACACCGGGACAGGGAGACAATGAGCAGTTCTTC. Protein sequence: CASRTPGQGDNEQFF.

The chain employs TRBV30 and TRBJ2-1; D is undetermined. Germline lookup yields CDR1 GTSNPN and CDR2 SVGIG (reference sequence). The CDR3 consists of 12 residues. V gave up 3 bases and J gave up 6 bases, with 9 bases separating them. The DNA of the CDR3 is TGTGCCTGGAGAGCCCCCACCAATGAGCAGTTCTTC. Residues: CAWRAPTNEQFF.